This T cell receptor beta chain comes out of a study of cytomegalovirus exposure and HLA in healthy donors. In germline, CDR1 is SGHDT, CDR2 YYEEEE. The junction had 9 bases not matched to a gene; V was cut back by 0 bases and J by 4 bases. CDR3 size: 16 residues. Study-wide results and caveats: The study designated fewer than 200 TCR beta chains cytomegalovirus-associated. Later, an analysis found that TCR clusters from the first cohort tended to co-occur in the 90 to 150 validation repertoires.

Some clones are missing from TCRdb's copy, which holds only in-frame ones; the method was immunoSEQ multiplex PCR. The sample lists about 360,000 clones, 75% to 90% occurring once. Concerning this clone itself: Its antigen is unknown.

Sequenced input: PBMCs. The TCR sequence derives from a woman under 30 in good health and CMV-seronegative. The chain combines TRBV5-6 with TRBJ2-7, with 8 positions matching TRBD2. The CDR3 loop reads CASSLALTGGPYEQYF. For the CDR3, the DNA is TGTGCCAGCAGCTTGGCGCTGACGGGGGGGCCGTACGAGCAGTACTTC. The variable domain in full, with the rest retrieved from reference TRBV5-6 and TRBJ2-7, is DAGVTQSPTHLIKTRGQQVTLRCSPKSGHDTVSWYQQALGQGPQFIFQYYEEEERQRGNFPDRFSGHQFPNYSSELNVNALLLGDSALYLCASSLALTGGPYEQYFGPGTRLTVT.